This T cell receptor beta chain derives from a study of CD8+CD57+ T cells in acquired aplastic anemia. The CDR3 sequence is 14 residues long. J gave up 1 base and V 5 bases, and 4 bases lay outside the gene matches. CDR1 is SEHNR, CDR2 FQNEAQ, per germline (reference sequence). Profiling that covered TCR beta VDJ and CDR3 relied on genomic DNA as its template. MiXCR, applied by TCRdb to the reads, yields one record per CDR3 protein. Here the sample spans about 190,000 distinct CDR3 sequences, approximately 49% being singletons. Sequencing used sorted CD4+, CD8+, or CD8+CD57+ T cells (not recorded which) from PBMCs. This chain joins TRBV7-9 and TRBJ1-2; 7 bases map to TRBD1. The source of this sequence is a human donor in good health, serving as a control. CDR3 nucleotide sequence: TGTGCCAGCAGCAAAGACAGGGATAACTATGGCTACACCTTC. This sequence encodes CASSKDRDNYGYTF. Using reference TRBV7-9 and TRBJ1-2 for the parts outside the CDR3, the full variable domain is DTGVSQNPRHKITKRGQNVTFRCDPISEHNRLYWYRQTLGQGPEFLTYFQNEAQLEKSRLLSDRFSAERPKGSFSTLEIQRTEQGDSAMYLCASSKDRDNYGYTFGSGTRLTVV.